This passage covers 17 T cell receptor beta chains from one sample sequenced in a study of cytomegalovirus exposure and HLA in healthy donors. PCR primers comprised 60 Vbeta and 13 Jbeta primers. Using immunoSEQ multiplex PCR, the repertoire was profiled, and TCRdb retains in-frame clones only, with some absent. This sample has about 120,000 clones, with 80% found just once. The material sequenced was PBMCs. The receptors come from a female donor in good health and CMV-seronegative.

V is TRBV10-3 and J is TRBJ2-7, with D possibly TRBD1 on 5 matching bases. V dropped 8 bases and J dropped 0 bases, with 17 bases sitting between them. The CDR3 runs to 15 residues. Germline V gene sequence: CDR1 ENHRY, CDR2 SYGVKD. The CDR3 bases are TGTGCCATCGGGGCGGCAGCCCAGAGCTCCTACGAGCAGTACTTC. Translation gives CAIGAAAQSSYEQYF.

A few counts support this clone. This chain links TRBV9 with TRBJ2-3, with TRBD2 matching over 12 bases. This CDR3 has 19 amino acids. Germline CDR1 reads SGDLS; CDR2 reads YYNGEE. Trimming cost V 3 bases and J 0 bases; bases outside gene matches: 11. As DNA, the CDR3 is TGTGCCAGCAGCGCCACGACTAGCGGGAGACTGTATAGCACAGATACGCAGTATTTT. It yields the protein CASSATTSGRLYSTDTQYF.

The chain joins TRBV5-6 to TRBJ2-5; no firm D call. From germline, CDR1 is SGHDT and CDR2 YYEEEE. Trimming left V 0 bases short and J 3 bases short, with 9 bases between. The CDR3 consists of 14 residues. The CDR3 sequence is CASSLVVREETQYF. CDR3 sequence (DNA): TGTGCCAGCAGCTTGGTTGTAAGAGAAGAGACCCAGTACTTC.

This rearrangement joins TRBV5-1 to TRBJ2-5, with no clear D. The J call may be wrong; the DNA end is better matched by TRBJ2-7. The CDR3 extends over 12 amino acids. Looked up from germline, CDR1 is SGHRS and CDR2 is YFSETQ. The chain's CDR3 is CASSSEDYEQYF. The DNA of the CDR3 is TGCGCCAGCAGTTCTGAGGACTACGAGCAGTACTTC.

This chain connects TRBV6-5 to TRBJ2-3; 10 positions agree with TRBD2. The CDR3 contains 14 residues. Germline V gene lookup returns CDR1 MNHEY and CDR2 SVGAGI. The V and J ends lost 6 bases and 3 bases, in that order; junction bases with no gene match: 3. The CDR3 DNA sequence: TGTGCCAGCAGACTAGCGGGATGGACAGATACGCAGTATTTT. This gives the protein CASRLAGWTDTQYF.

The CDR3 DNA reads TGTGCCAGCAGCTTGGCGGGACAGGGGTTGGTCTACGAGCAGTACTTC. Translating it yields CASSLAGQGLVYEQYF. The chain carries TRBV5-4 and TRBJ2-7; 10 nucleotides agree with TRBD1. V shed 0 bases and J 3 bases; nucleotides not matched to a gene: 6. CDR1 and CDR2 from the germline V gene are SGHNT and YYREEE (reference sequence). The CDR3 contains 16 residues.

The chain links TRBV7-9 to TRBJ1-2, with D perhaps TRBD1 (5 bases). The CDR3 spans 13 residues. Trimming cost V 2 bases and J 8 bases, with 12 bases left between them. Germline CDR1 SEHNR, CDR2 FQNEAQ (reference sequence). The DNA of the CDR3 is TGTGCCAGCAGCTTAACAGGAGATCTAGGCTACACCTTC. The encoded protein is CASSLTGDLGYTF.

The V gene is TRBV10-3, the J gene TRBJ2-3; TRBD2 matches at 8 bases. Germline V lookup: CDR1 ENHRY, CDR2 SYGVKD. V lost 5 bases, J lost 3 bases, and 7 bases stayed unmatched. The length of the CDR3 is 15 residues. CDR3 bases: TGTGCCATCAGTAGCGGGGGAGGAGGGACAGATACGCAGTATTTT. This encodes CAISSGGGGTDTQYF.

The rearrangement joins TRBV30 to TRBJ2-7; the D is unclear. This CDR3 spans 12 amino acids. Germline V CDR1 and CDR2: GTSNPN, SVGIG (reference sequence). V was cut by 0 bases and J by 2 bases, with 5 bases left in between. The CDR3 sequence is CAWSVGAYEQYF. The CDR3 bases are TGTGCCTGGAGTGTAGGAGCCTACGAGCAGTACTTC.

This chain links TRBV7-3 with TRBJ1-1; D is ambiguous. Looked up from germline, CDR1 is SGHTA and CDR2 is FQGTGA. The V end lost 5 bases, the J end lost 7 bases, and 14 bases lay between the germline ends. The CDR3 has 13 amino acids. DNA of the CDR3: TGTGCCAGCAGCACCACTTTGGAGGGTGAAGCTTTCTTT. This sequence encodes CASSTTLEGEAFF.

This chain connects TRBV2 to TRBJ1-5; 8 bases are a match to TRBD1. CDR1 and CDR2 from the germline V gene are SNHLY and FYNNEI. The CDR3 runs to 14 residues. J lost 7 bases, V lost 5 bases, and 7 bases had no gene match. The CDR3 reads CASSSGQGAQPQHF. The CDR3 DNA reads TGTGCCAGCAGTTCTGGACAGGGTGCCCAGCCCCAGCATTTT.

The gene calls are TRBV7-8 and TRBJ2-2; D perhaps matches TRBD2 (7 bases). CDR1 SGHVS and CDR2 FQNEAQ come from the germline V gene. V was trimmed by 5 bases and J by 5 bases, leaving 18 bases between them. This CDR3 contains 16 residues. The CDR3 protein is CASSPRGGGFTGELFF. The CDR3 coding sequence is TGTGCCAGCAGCCCCCGGGGAGGGGGGTTTACCGGGGAGCTGTTTTTT.

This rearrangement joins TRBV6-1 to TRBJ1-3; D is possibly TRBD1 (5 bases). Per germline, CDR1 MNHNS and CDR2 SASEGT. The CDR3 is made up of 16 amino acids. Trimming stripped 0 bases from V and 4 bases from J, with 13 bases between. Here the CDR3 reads CASSEATDAVGNTIYF. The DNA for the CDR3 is TGTGCCAGCAGTGAAGCGACAGACGCTGTCGGAAACACCATATATTTT.

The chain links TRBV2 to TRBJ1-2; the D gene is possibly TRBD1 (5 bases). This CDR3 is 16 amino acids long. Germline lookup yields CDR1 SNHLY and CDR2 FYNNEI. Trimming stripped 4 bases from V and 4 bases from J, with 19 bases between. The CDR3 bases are TGTGCCAGCAGTGGGGCCCGCGGGGCCAGTGTCTATGGCTACACCTTC. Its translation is CASSGARGASVYGYTF.

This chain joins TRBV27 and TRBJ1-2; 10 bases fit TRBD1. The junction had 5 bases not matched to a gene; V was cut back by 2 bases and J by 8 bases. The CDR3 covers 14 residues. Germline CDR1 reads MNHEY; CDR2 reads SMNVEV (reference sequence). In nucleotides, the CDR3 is TGTGCCAGCAGTTTAGGGGACAGGGGCGGAGGCTACACCTTC. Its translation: CASSLGDRGGGYTF.

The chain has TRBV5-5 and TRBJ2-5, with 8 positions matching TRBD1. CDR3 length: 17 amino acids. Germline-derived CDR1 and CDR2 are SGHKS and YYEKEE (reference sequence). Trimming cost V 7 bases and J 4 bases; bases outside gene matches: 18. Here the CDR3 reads CASFTRAGGLFGETQYF. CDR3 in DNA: TGTGCCAGCTTCACGCGGGCAGGGGGCTTATTCGGAGAGACCCAGTACTTC.

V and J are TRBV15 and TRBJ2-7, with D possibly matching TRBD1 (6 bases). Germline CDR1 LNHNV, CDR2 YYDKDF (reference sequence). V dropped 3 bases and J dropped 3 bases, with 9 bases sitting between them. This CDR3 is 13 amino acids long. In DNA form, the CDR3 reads TGTGCCACCAGCAGGGACAGTTACTACGAGCAGTACTTC. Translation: CATSRDSYYEQYF.